Below, 9 T cell receptor beta chains from the same sample are listed, as sequenced in a study of T cells in Graves' hyperthyroidism and ophthalmopathy. RNA transcripts gave rise to amplified TCR beta CDR3 regions. Primed by the HTBI set, a first-round RT-PCR was run on the TCR CDR3. TCRdb ran MiXCR on the multiplex PCR reads and lists one entry per CDR3 protein. The profile shows over 650,000 distinct CDR3 sequences, just under 45% of them singletons. Sequencing input: peripheral blood or thyroid tissue (not recorded which). These receptors all stem from an adult man with Graves' disease, either hyperthyroidism or ophthalmopathy (not recorded which).

The gene calls are TRBV10-3 and TRBJ2-5; D not certain. CDR3 length equals 8 residues. Trimming took off 4 bases at V and 9 bases at J, with 0 bases between the two ends. Looked up from germline, CDR1 is ENHRY and CDR2 is SYGVKD. The CDR3 nucleotides read TGTGCCATCAGTGCCCAGTACTTC. It is translated as CAISAQYF.

This clonotype was detected only a few times. The chain links TRBV9 to TRBJ2-2; 13 bases are a match to TRBD2. Germline V lookup: CDR1 SGDLS, CDR2 YYNGEE. Trimming at V came to 2 bases and at J to 7 bases, leaving 8 bases not matched to a gene. The length of the CDR3 is 17 residues. DNA of the CDR3: TGTGCCAGCAGCGTCCGTTTTACTAGCGGGAGGGTCGGGGAGCTGTTTTTT. Translation: CASSVRFTSGRVGELFF.

In the case of this clonotype: At one end the junction does not follow the germline gene, possibly because of a read error. This chain connects TRBV7-9 to TRBJ1-2; 8 bases agree with TRBD1. This CDR3 contains 14 residues. From germline, CDR1 is SEHNR and CDR2 FQNEAQ (reference sequence). CDR3 sequence reads: CANSQGATNYGYTF. The CDR3 coding sequence is TGTGCCAACAGCCAGGGGGCTACTAACTATGGCTACACCTTC.

There are many counts of this clonotype. The genes are TRBV24-1 and TRBJ2-5; 7 bases fit TRBD1. The V gene end was trimmed by 3 bases and the J gene end by 5 bases; junction bases not matched to a gene: 5. CDR1 and CDR2 (germline): KGHDR, SFDVKD. This CDR3 has 14 amino acids. The CDR3: CATSDPDRVETQYF. The CDR3 bases are TGTGCCACCAGTGATCCCGACAGGGTTGAGACCCAGTACTTC.

A remark on this clonotype: A clone one base away is much larger, so this may be a read error. The chain joins TRBV24-1 to TRBJ1-2; no reliable D call. The germline V gene has CDR1 KGHDR and CDR2 SFDVKD. Trimming stripped 6 bases from V and 4 bases from J, with 17 bases between. The CDR3 runs to 15 residues. The CDR3 DNA follows: TGTGCCACCAGTTACTCTGGCCCTACGGCCTATGGCTACACCTTC. This sequence encodes CATSYSGPTAYGYTF.

With regard to this clonotype: With a much larger clone just one base away, this may be a read error. V and J are TRBV7-9 and TRBJ2-2; 9 positions match TRBD1. With V trimmed by 6 bases and J by 1 base, 9 bases remained unmatched. CDR1 and CDR2 (germline): SEHNR, FQNEAQ (reference sequence). The CDR3 covers 17 residues. The CDR3 DNA reads TGTGCCAGCAGTACAACCCAGGGACAGGGGAACACCGGGGAGCTGTTTTTT. Its translation: CASSTTQGQGNTGELFF.

This clonotype has a count of ten or more. This sequence joins TRBV29-1 and TRBJ1-6; D is undetermined. Germline assignment: CDR1 SQVTM and CDR2 ANQGSEA. The CDR3 has 14 residues. The CDR3 is CTRRVGRYNSPLHF. In DNA form, the CDR3 reads TGCACCCGACGGGTAGGACGGTATAATTCACCCCTCCACTTT. The full variable domain, rest sourced from reference TRBV29-1 and TRBJ1-6, is SAVISQKPSRDICQRGTSLTIQCQVDSQVTMMFWYRQQPGQSLTLIATANQGSEATYESGFVIDKFPISRPNLTFSTLTVSNMSPEDSSIYLCTRRVGRYNSPLHFGNGTRLTVT.

The CDR3: CASSSAGTQYF. CDR3 nucleotides: TGTGCCAGCAGCAGCGCCGGGACCCAGTACTTC. This chain joins TRBV21-1 and TRBJ2-5; TRBD1, the table's D call, was not compared with the DNA. TRBV21-1 represents a pseudogene. The CDR3 spans 11 residues.

In DNA, the CDR3 is TGTGCCAGCAGTTACTTGAGGAACACTGAAGCTTTCTTT. It translates to CASSYLRNTEAFF. The genes are TRBV6-5 and TRBJ1-1, with no clear D. Germline CDR1 MNHEY, CDR2 SVGAGI. The CDR3 is made up of 13 amino acids. Trimming pared 1 base from V and 1 base from J, leaving 4 bases between.